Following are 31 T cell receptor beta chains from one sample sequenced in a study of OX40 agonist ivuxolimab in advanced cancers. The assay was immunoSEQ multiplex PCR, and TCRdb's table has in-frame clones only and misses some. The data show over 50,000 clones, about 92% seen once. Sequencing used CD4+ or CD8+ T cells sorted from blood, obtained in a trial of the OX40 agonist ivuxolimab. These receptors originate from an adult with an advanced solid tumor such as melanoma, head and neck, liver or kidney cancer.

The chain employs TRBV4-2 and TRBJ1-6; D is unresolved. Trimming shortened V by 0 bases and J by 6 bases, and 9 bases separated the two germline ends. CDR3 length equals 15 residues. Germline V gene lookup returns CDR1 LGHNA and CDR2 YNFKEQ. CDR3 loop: CASSQDPGPNSPLHF. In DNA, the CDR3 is TGTGCCAGCAGCCAAGATCCGGGTCCTAATTCACCCCTCCACTTT.

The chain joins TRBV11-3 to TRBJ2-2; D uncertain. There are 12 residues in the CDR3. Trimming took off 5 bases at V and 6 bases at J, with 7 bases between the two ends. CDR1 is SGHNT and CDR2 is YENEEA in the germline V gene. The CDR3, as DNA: TGTGCCAGCAGCGATAGGCCCGGGGAGCTGTTTTTT. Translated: CASSDRPGELFF.

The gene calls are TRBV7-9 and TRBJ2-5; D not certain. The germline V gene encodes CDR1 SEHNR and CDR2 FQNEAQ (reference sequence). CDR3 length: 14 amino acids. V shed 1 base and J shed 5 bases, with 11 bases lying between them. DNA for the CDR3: TGTGCCAGCAGCTTAGGCCCATATGGGGAGACCCAGTACTTC. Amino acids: CASSLGPYGETQYF. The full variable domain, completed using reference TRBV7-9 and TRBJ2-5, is DTGVSQNPRHKITKRGQNVTFRCDPISEHNRLYWYRQTLGQGPEFLTYFQNEAQLEKSRLLSDRFSAERPKGSFSTLEIQRTEQGDSAMYLCASSLGPYGETQYFGPGTRLLVL.

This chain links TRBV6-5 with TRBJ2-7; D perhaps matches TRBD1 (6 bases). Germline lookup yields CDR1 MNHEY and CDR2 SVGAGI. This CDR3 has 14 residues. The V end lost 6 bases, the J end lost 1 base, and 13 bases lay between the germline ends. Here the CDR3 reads CASRPTTGSYEQYV. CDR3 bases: TGTGCCAGCAGGCCGACGACAGGATCCTACGAGCAGTACGTC.

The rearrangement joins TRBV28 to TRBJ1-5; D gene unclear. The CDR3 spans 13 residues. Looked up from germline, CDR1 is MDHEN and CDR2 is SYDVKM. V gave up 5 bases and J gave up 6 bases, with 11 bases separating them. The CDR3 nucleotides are TGTGCCAGCAGTCCCCAGGCTAGTCAGCCCCAGCATTTT. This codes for CASSPQASQPQHF.

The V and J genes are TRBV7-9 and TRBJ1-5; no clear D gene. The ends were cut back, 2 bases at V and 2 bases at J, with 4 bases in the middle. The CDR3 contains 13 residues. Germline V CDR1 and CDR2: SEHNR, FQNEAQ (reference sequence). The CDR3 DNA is TGTGCCAGCAGCTTAAGGGGCAATCAGCCCCAGCATTTT. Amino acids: CASSLRGNQPQHF.

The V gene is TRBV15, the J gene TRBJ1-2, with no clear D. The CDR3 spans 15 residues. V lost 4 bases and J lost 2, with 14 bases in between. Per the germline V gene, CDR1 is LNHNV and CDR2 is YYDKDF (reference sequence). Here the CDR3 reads CATSKGLSTNYGYTF. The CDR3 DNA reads TGTGCCACCAGCAAGGGCCTCTCAACCAACTATGGCTACACCTTC.

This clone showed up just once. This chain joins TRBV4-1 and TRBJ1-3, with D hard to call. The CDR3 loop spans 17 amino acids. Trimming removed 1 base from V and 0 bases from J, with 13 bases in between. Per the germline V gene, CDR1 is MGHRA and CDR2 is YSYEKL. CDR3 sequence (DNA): TGCGCCAGCAGCCAAGGGGTGGCCGGGAGCTCTGGAAACACCATATATTTT. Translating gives CASSQGVAGSSGNTIYF.

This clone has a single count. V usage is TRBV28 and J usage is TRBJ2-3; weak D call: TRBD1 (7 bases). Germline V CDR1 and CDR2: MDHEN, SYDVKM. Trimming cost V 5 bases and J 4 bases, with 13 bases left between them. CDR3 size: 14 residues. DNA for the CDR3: TGTGCCAGCAGTCTCACAGGGGAGGCAGATACGCAGTATTTT. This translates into CASSLTGEADTQYF. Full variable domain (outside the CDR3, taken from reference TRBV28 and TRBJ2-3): DVKVTQSSRYLVKRTGEKVFLECVQDMDHENMFWYRQDPGLGLRLIYFSYDVKMKEKGDIPEGYSVSREKKERFSLILESASTNQTSMYLCASSLTGEADTQYFGPGTRLTVL.

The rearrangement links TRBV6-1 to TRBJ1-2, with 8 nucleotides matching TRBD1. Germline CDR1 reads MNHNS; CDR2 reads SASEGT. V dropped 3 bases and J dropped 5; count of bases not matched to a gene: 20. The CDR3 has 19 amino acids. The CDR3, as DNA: TGTGCCAGCAGTGAGAAAGTGGGGGGACAGGCTACGAGGCTGTATGGCTACACCTTC. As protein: CASSEKVGGQATRLYGYTF.

The CDR3 sequence is CASSPSFYNEQFF. CDR3 sequence (DNA): TGTGCCAGCAGCCCCTCATTCTACAATGAGCAGTTCTTC. This chain connects TRBV7-8 to TRBJ2-1; D not certain. Trimming left V 5 bases short and J 3 bases short, with 8 bases between. The CDR3 sequence is 13 residues long. Germline V gives CDR1 SGHVS, CDR2 FQNEAQ.

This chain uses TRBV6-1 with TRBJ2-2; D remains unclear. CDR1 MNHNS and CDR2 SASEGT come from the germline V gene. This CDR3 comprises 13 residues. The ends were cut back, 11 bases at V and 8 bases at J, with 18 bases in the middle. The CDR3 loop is CAGLSPGGGELFF. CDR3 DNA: TGTGCCGGTCTATCGCCGGGCGGAGGGGAGCTGTTTTTT.

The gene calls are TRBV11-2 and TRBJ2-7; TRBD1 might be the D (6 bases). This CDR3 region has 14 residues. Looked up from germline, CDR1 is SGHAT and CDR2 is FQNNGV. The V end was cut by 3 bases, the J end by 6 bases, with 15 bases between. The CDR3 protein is CASSLNPEGVEQYV. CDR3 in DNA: TGTGCCAGCAGCTTGAATCCAGAGGGGGTCGAGCAGTACGTC.

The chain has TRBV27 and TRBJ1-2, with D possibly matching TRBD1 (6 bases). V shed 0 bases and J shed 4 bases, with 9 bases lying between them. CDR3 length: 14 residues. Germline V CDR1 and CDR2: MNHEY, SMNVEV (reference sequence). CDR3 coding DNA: TGTGCCAGCAGTTTATCTCGCAGGGGCTATGGCTACACCTTC. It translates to CASSLSRRGYGYTF.

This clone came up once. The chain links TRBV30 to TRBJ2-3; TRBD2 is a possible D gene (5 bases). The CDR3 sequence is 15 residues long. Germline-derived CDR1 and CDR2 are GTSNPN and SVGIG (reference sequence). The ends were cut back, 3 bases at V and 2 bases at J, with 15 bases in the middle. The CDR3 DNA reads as TGTGCCTGGAGACCTCTCGGACTTATCACAGATACGCAGTATTTT. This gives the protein CAWRPLGLITDTQYF.

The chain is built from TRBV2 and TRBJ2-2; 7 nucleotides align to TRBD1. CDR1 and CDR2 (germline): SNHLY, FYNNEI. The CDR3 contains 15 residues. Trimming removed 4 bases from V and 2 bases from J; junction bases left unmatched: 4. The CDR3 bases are TGTGCCAGCAGTGGAGGGACAGTCAACACCGGGGAGCTGTTTTTT. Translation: CASSGGTVNTGELFF.

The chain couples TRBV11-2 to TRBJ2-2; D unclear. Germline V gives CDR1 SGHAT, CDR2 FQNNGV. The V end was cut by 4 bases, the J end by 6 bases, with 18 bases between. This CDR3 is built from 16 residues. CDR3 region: CASSWILVGVPGELFF. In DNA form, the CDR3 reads TGTGCCAGCAGCTGGATTTTGGTTGGGGTCCCCGGGGAGCTGTTTTTT.

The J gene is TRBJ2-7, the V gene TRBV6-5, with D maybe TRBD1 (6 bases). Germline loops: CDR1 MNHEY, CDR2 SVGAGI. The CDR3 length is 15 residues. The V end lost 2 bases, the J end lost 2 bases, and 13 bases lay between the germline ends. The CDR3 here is CASSYGGQPTYEQYF. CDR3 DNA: TGTGCCAGCAGTTACGGCGGACAGCCGACCTACGAGCAGTACTTC.

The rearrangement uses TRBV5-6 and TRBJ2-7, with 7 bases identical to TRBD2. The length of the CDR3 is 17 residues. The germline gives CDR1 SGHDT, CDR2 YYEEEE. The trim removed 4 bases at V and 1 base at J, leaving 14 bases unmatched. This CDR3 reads CASSPGLGLAESYEQYV. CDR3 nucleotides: TGTGCCAGCAGCCCTGGGCTGGGGCTAGCGGAGTCCTACGAGCAGTACGTC.

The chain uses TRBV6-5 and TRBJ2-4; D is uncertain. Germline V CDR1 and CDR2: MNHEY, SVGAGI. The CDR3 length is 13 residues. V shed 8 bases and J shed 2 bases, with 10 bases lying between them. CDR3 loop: CASRRASKNIQYF. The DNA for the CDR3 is TGTGCCAGCCGACGGGCCTCCAAAAACATTCAGTACTTC.

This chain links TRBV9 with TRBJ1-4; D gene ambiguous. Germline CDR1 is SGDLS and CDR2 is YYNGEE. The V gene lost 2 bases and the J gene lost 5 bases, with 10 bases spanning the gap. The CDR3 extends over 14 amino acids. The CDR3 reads CASSVYDGNEKLFF. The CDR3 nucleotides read TGTGCCAGCAGCGTCTACGACGGGAATGAAAAACTGTTTTTT.

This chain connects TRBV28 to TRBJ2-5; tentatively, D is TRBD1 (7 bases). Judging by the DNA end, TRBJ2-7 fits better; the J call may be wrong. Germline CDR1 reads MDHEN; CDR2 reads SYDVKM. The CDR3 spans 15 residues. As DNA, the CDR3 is TGTGCCAGCACCAATCCCACCAGGGGGGCTTACGAGCAGTACTTC. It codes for CASTNPTRGAYEQYF.

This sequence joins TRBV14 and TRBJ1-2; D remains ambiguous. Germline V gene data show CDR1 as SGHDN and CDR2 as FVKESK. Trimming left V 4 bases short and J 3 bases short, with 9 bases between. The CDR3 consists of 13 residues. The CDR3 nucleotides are TGTGCCAGCAGCCCCCAATGGGACTATGGCTACACCTTC. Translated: CASSPQWDYGYTF.

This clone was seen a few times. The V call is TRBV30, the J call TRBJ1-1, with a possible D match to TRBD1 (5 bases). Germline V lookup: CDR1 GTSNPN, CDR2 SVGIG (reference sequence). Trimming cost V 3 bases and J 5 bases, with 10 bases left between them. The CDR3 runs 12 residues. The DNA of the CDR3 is TGTGCCTGGAGCCAGGGATGGACTGAAGCTTTCTTT. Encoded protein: CAWSQGWTEAFF. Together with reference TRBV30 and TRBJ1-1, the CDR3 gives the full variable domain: SQTIHQWPATLVQPVGSPLSLECTVEGTSNPNLYWYRQAAGRGLQLLFYSVGIGQISSEVPQNLSASRPQDRQFILSSKKLLLSDSGFYLCAWSQGWTEAFFGQGTRLTVV.

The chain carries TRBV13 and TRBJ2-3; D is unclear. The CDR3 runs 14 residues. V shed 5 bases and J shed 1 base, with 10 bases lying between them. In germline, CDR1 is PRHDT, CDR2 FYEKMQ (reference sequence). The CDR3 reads CASSPQDGTDTQYF. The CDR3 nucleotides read TGTGCCAGCAGCCCCCAGGATGGCACAGATACGCAGTATTTT. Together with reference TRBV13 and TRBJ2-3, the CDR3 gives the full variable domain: AAGVIQSPRHLIKEKRETATLKCYPIPRHDTVYWYQQGPGQDPQFLISFYEKMQSDKGSIPDRFSAQQFSDYHSELNMSSLELGDSALYFCASSPQDGTDTQYFGPGTRLTVL.

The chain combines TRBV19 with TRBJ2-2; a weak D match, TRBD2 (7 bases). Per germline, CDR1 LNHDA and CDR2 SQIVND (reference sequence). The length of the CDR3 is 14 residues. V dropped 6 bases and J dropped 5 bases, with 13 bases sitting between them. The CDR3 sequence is CASRNRDYTGELFF. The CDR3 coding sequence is TGTGCCAGTAGGAACAGGGACTATACCGGGGAGCTGTTTTTT.

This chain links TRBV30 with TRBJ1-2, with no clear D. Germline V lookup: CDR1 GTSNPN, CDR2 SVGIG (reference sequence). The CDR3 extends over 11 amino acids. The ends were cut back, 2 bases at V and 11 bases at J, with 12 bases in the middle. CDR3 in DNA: TGTGCCTGGAGTTCTGGTTGGGGTTACACCTTC. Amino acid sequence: CAWSSGWGYTF.

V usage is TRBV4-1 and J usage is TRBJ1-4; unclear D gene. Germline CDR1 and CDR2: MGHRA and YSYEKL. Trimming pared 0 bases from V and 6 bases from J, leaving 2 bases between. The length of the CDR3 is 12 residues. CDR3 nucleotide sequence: TGCGCCAGCAGCCAAGATTATGAAAAACTGTTTTTT. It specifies CASSQDYEKLFF.

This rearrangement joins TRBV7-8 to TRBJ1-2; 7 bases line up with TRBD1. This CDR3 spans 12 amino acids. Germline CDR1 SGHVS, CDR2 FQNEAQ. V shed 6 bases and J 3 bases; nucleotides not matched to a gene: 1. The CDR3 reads CASRGTDYGYTF. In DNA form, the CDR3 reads TGTGCCAGCAGAGGGACAGACTATGGCTACACCTTC. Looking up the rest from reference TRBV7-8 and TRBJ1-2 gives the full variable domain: GAGVSQSPRYKVAKRGQDVALRCDPISGHVSLFWYQQALGQGPEFLTYFQNEAQLDKSGLPSDRFFAERPEGSVSTLKIQRTQQEDSAVYLCASRGTDYGYTFGSGTRLTVV.

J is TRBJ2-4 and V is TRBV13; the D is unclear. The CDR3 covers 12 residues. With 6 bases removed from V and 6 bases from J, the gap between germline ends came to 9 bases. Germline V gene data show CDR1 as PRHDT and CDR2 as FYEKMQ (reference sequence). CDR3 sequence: CASSSTTNIQYF. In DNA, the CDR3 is TGTGCCAGCAGTTCAACCACAAACATTCAGTACTTC.

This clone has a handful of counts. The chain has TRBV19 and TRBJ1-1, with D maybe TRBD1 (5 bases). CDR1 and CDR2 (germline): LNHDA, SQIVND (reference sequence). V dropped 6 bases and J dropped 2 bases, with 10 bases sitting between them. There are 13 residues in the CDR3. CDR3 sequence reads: CASSGDGNTEAFF. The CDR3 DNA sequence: TGTGCCAGTAGCGGGGACGGAAACACTGAAGCTTTCTTT.